This TCR beta chain was identified in a study of identical twins. TCRdb independently ran MiXCR on the 5' RACE reads; one entry per CDR3 protein. The table has about 570,000 distinct CDR3 sequences, over 8.5% seen once. These data are also associated with another study on yellow fever vaccine responses in identical twins.

The source is a woman aged 18-29 years in good health. The sample taken for sequencing was PBMCs.

The CDR3 here is CASSDYGGATDTQYF. The CDR3 bases are TGTGCCAGCAGTGATTATGGGGGGGCGACAGATACGCAGTATTTT. The V call is TRBV2, the J call TRBJ2-3; D perhaps matches TRBD2 (7 bases). Trimming took 3 bases from V and 3 from J, leaving 13 bases between them. The CDR3 is 15 amino acids. Germline V gene lookup returns CDR1 SNHLY and CDR2 FYNNEI.